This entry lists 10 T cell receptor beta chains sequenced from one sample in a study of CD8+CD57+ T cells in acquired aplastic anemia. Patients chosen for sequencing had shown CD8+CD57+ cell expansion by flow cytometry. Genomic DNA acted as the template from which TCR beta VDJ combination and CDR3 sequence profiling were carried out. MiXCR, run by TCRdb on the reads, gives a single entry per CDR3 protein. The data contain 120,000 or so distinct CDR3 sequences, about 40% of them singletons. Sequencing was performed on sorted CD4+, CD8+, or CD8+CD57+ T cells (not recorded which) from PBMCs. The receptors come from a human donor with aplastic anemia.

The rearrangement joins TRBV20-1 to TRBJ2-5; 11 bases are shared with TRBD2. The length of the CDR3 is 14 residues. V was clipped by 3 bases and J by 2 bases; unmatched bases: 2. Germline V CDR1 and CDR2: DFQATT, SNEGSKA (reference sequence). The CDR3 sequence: CSARGLAEQETQYF. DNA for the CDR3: TGCAGTGCTAGGGGACTAGCGGAACAAGAGACCCAGTACTTC.

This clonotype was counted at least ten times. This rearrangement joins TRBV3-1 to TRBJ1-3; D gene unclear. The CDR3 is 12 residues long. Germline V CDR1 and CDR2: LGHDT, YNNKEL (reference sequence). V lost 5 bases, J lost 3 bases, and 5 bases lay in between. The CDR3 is CASSVGGNTIYF. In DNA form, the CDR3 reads TGTGCCAGCAGCGTCGGTGGAAACACCATATATTTT.

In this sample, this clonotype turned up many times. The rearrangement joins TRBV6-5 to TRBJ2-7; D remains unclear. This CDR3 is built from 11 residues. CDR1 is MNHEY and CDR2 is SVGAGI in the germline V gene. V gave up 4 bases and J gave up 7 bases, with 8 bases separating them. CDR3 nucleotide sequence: TGTGCCAGCAGTTCCACCAGAGAGCAGTACTTC. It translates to CASSSTREQYF.

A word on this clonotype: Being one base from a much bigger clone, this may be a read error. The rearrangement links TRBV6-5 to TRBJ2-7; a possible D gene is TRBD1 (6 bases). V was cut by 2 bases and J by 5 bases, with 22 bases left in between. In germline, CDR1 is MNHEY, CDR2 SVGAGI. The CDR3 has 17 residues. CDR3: CASSYPPRTGPINEQYF. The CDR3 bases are TGTGCCAGCAGTTACCCCCCCAGAACAGGGCCAATCAACGAGCAGTACTTC.

The CDR3 protein is CSASGDLGYTF. DNA for the CDR3: TGCAGTGCTAGCGGCGATCTGGGCTACACCTTC. V and J are TRBV20-1 and TRBJ1-2; no clear D gene. CDR1 DFQATT and CDR2 SNEGSKA come from the germline V gene (reference sequence). This CDR3 comprises 11 residues. The V end lost 3 bases, the J end lost 8 bases, and 10 bases lay between the germline ends.

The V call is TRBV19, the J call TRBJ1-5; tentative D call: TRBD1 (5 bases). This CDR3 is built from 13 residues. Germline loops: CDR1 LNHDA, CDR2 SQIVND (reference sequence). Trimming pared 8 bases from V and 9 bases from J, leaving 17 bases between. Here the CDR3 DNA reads TGTGCCAGTGGGTCCTGGGAGACAGTGCCCCAGCATTTT. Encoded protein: CASGSWETVPQHF.

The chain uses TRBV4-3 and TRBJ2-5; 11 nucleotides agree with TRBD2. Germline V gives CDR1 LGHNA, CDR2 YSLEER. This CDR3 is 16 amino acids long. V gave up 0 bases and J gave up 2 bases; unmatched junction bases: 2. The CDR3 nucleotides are TGCGCCAGCAGCCAAGATACTAGCGGGGGACAAGAGACCCAGTACTTC. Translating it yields CASSQDTSGGQETQYF.

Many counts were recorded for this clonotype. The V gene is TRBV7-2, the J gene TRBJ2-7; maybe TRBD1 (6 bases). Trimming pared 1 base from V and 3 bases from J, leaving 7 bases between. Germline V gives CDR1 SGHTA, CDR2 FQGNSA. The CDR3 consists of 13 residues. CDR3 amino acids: CASSLEGGYEQYF. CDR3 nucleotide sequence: TGTGCCAGCAGCTTAGAAGGGGGCTACGAGCAGTACTTC. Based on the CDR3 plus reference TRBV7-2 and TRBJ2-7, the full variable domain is GAGVSQSPSNKVTEKGKDVELRCDPISGHTALYWYRQSLGQGLEFLIYFQGNSAPDKSGLPSDRFSAERTGGSVSTLTIQRTQQEDSAVYLCASSLEGGYEQYFGPGTRLTVT.

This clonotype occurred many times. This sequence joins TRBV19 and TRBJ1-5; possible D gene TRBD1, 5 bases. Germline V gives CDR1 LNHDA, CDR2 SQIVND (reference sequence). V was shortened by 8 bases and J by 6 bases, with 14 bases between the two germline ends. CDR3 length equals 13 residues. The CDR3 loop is CASSRGDGQPQHF. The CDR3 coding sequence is TGTGCCAGTTCGCGGGGGGACGGTCAGCCCCAGCATTTT.

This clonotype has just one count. The CDR3 here is CASSPRVDTEAFF. Written as DNA, the CDR3 is TGTGCCAGCAGCCCGAGGGTAGACACTGAAGCTTTCTTT. The rearrangement links TRBV2 to TRBJ1-1; D gene uncertain. The V end was cut by 6 bases, the J end by 3 bases, with 11 bases between. CDR3 size: 13 residues. Germline V CDR1 and CDR2: SNHLY, FYNNEI.